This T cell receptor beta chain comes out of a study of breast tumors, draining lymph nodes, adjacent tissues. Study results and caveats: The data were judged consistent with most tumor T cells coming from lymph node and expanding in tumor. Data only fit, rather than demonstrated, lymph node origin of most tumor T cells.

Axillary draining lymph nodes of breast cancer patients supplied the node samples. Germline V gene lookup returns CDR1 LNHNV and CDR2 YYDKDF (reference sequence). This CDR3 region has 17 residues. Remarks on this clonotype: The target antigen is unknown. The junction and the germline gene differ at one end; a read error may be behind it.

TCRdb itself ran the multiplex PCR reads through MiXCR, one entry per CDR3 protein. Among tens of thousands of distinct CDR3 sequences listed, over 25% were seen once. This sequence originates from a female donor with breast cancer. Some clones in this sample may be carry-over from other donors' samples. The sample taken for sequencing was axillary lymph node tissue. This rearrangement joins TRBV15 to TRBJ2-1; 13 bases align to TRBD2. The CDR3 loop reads CAASRGGTSGMVGERFF. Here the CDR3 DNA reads TGTGCCGCCAGCAGAGGAGGGACTAGCGGGATGGTTGGTGAGCGGTTCTTC.